This TCR beta chain was identified during a study of a mutant IDH1 vaccine in newly diagnosed glioma. Study-level background: Sex among treated patients split about 62% male, roughly 38% female; mean age was approximately 41 years. Earlier treatment was radiotherapy, temozolomide, or both, with most getting both.

Time point here: week 47, end of study. Vaccinated patients received 300 ug of mutant IDH1 20-mer peptide per dose, with topical imiquimod. The CDR3 extends over 14 amino acids. V was pared by 0 bases and J by 2 bases, with 5 bases between. Germline CDR1 SNHLY, CDR2 FYNNEI. As regards this clone: Its antigen remains unknown.

Sequencing was performed with immunoSEQ multiplex PCR; in TCRdb, only in-frame clones are kept and a portion is missing. Among tens of thousands of clones, around 83% were seen once, and the ten largest hold 3% to 4%. This receptor was taken from a woman aged 50 to 60 with glioma. The sample was PBMCs, taken from a glioma patient whose treatment included an IDH1 peptide vaccine. The chain employs TRBV2 and TRBJ1-5; D gene uncertain. The DNA of the CDR3 is TGTGCCAGCAGTGAAGCCACGGGCAATCAGCCCCAGCATTTT. It codes for CASSEATGNQPQHF.